The 11 T cell receptor beta chains reported below all come from one sample, sequenced in a study of OX40 agonist ivuxolimab in advanced cancers. Library preparation used the immunoSEQ multiplex PCR assay. Here the immuneACCESS table is served through TCRdb, limited to in-frame sequences with V and J called. Missing clones are a known gap in these copies; in checked studies unresolved V genes cover under half, and the rest lacks a known reason. Counted in this sample were roughly 80,000 clones; about 93% of them appeared once. The ten most abundant clones make up about 0.34% of the sample. Sequenced material: CD4+ or CD8+ T cells sorted from blood, taken in a trial of the OX40 agonist ivuxolimab. Every receptor here comes from an adult with an advanced solid tumor such as melanoma, head and neck, liver or kidney cancer.

J is TRBJ2-1 and V is TRBV5-1; D possibly corresponds to TRBD2 (5 bases). The germline gives CDR1 SGHRS, CDR2 YFSETQ. Deletions cut 4 bases from V and 0 bases from J, with 11 bases between. There are 15 residues in the CDR3. CDR3 amino acids: CASSTMDFSYNEQFF. The CDR3 DNA reads as TGCGCCAGCAGCACGATGGACTTCTCCTACAATGAGCAGTTCTTC. Full variable domain (remainder filled in from reference TRBV5-1 and TRBJ2-1): KAGVTQTPRYLIKTRGQQVTLSCSPISGHRSVSWYQQTPGQGLQFLFEYFSETQRNKGNFPGRFSGRQFSNSRSEMNVSTLELGDSALYLCASSTMDFSYNEQFFGPGTRLTVL.

The rearrangement links TRBV5-8 to TRBJ1-2; D perhaps matches TRBD1 (5 bases). CDR3 length: 14 amino acids. The V gene lost 0 bases and the J gene lost 3 bases, with 9 bases spanning the gap. CDR1 SGHTS and CDR2 YDEGEE come from the germline V gene. The CDR3: CASSLEQVHYGYTF. The DNA of the CDR3 is TGTGCCAGCAGCTTGGAACAGGTTCACTATGGCTACACCTTC.

This clone was found once. The V gene is TRBV7-3, the J gene TRBJ2-2; TRBD2 matches at 11 bases. The CDR3 contains 16 residues. The trim removed 4 bases at V and 4 bases at J, leaving 5 bases unmatched. Germline CDR1 SGHTA, CDR2 FQGTGA. CDR3 sequence reads: CASSSYSGGATGELFF. The CDR3 DNA follows: TGTGCCAGCAGCTCCTATAGCGGGGGGGCCACCGGGGAGCTGTTTTTT.

The chain employs TRBV4-3 and TRBJ2-7, with 9 bases matching TRBD2. Germline V gene lookup returns CDR1 LGHNA and CDR2 YSLEER. CDR3 size: 15 residues. V was pared by 1 base and J by 8 bases, with 9 bases of the junction left unmatched. In DNA form, the CDR3 reads TGCGCCAGCAGCCAAGCCGGCCTAGCGGGAAACAAGCAGTACTTC. It specifies CASSQAGLAGNKQYF.

This clone was recorded a few times. This chain joins TRBV19 and TRBJ1-2; 7 nucleotides align to TRBD1. This CDR3 spans 14 amino acids. The V gene end was trimmed by 3 bases and the J gene end by 5 bases; junction bases not matched to a gene: 6. Germline CDR1 and CDR2: LNHDA and SQIVND (reference sequence). CDR3 coding DNA: TGTGCCAGTAGTATGCCGGGACAGTCTTATGGCTACACCTTC. Its translation: CASSMPGQSYGYTF.

The chain uses TRBV4-3 and TRBJ2-1, with D unclear. V lost 0 bases and J 9 bases, leaving 9 bases between the germline ends. From germline, CDR1 is LGHNA and CDR2 YSLEER. This CDR3 contains 13 residues. CDR3 DNA sequence: TGCGCCAGCAGCCAAGACGTAAGAATTGAGCAGTTCTTC. It translates to CASSQDVRIEQFF.

The gene calls are TRBV4-1 and TRBJ2-3; TRBD1 agrees at 12 bases. The germline V gene encodes CDR1 MGHRA and CDR2 YSYEKL. CDR3 length: 15 residues. Trimming took 7 bases from V and 4 from J; bases not matched to a gene: 6. The CDR3 region is CASNAGQGAADTQYF. The CDR3, as DNA: TGCGCCAGCAACGCGGGACAGGGGGCTGCAGATACGCAGTATTTT.

The gene calls are TRBV7-5 and TRBJ1-1; the table names TRBD1, a call not compared with the DNA. TRBV7-5 is reported as a pseudogene. There are 13 residues in the CDR3. The CDR3 here is CVRSEGAGTEAFF. The CDR3 DNA follows: TGTGTCAGAAGCGAAGGGGCCGGCACTGAAGCTTTCTTT.

This chain links TRBV30 with TRBJ1-1; D gene uncertain. This CDR3 comprises 13 residues. The germline CDR1 and CDR2 sequences are GTSNPN and SVGIG (reference sequence). V dropped 4 bases and J dropped 3 bases, with 12 bases sitting between them. As DNA, the CDR3 is TGTGCCTGGATCTTTAGGGCGGACACTGAAGCTTTCTTT. Amino acids: CAWIFRADTEAFF. The full variable domain, with the rest looked up from reference TRBV30 and TRBJ1-1, is SQTIHQWPATLVQPVGSPLSLECTVEGTSNPNLYWYRQAAGRGLQLLFYSVGIGQISSEVPQNLSASRPQDRQFILSSKKLLLSDSGFYLCAWIFRADTEAFFGQGTRLTVV.

CDR3 DNA: TGTGCCAGCTCACTACTTGGGGACACCGGGGAGCTGTTTTTT. Its translation is CASSLLGDTGELFF. The V gene is TRBV18, the J gene TRBJ2-2, with D unresolved. V lost 4 bases to trimming and J lost 3 bases, with 9 bases between them. The CDR3 length is 14 residues. The germline CDR1 and CDR2 sequences are KGHSH and LQKENI. The variable domain in full, completed from reference TRBV18 and TRBJ2-2, reads NAGVMQNPRHLVRRRGQEARLRCSPMKGHSHVYWYRQLPEEGLKFMVYLQKENIIDESGMPKERFSAEFPKEGPSILRIQQVVRGDSAAYFCASSLLGDTGELFFGEGSRLTVL.

V gene TRBV5-1 combines with J gene TRBJ2-4; TRBD1 matches at 10 bases. V was pared by 0 bases and J by 6 bases, with 3 bases of the junction left unmatched. This CDR3 is 15 amino acids long. Per the germline V gene, CDR1 is SGHRS and CDR2 is YFSETQ. In nucleotides, the CDR3 is TGCGCCAGCAGCTTGGAGACAGGGGGCCTAAACATTCAGTACTTC. This gives the protein CASSLETGGLNIQYF.